This is a list of T cell receptor beta chains from one sample in a study of blood T cell repertoires in COVID-19. Profiled with immunoSEQ multiplex PCR; TCRdb holds only in-frame clones, not every one. The sample consists of around 160,000 clones, almost 85% of them appearing once. What was sequenced was peripheral blood. The source of these receptors is a human donor with acute or convalescent COVID-19. The donor label of this sample is uncertain. Each CDR3 is given with its conserved first and last residue. Each record gives: J gene, V gene, CDR3 protein.

J: TRBJ2-5
V: TRBV5-1
CDR3: CASSFGRRTQETQYF

J: TRBJ1-2
V: TRBV29-1
CDR3: CSVKGQGANYGYTF

J: TRBJ1-3
V: TRBV9
CDR3: CASSPTGSSGNTIYF

J: TRBJ2-7
V: TRBV4-2
CDR3: CASSGKSAGVYEQYF

J: TRBJ2-1
V: TRBV6-6
CDR3: CASSPTRTNEQFF

J: TRBJ2-7
V: TRBV7-2
CDR3: CASSSLAGGMDEQYF

J: TRBJ1-3
V: TRBV7-8
CDR3: CASSFVMSSGNTIYF

J: TRBJ2-2
V: TRBV20-1
CDR3: CSASLAGSGELFF

J: TRBJ2-1
V: TRBV4-1
CDR3: CASSPGGLGYGISYNEQFF

J: TRBJ1-5
V: TRBV10-2
CDR3: CASTDRYSNQPQHF

J: TRBJ2-7
V: TRBV10-1
CDR3: CASSGSDRGHEQYF

J: TRBJ2-2
V: TRBV9
CDR3: CASSDSPDRAGTGELFF

J: TRBJ1-2
V: TRBV25-1
CDR3: CASSEVPEGYTF

J: TRBJ2-3
V: TRBV15
CDR3: CATSSKTSGGQTDTQYF

J: TRBJ1-2
V: TRBV14
CDR3: CASSPGAPAIYGYTF

J: TRBJ2-5
V: TRBV9
CDR3: CASSRGREETQYF

J: TRBJ1-1
V: TRBV29-1
CDR3: CSVAVTGNTEAFF

J: TRBJ1-6
V: TRBV3-1/TRBV3-2
CDR3: CASSQVGRSIPPLHF